A selection of T cell receptor beta chains follows, all from one sample in a study of T cell changes during pregnancy in multiple sclerosis. Some clones are missing from TCRdb's copy, which holds only in-frame ones; the method was immunoSEQ multiplex PCR. This table holds some 99,000 clones, approximately 93% found once. The material was peripheral blood, obtained after pregnancy. These TCRs come from a female donor with multiple sclerosis, enrolled in a pregnancy study. The CDR3 runs from the conserved cysteine through the conserved F or W. A D gene is named only where the DNA matches it firmly. Some rows mark clone size as missing; the rest say once, few, many or name a class of expanded clone.

TRBD1	few	TRBV10-1	TRBJ1-1	TGCGCCAGCAGTGAGCCCAATGCTAGGACAGGGGGCGCCGCAGCTTTCTTT	CASSEPNARTGGAAAFF
-	once	TRBV6-1	TRBJ1-6	TGTGCCAGTGCGGGGAGCTCCTATAATTCACCCCTCCACTTT	CASAGSSYNSPLHF
-	-	TRBV19	TRBJ1-1	TGTGCCAGTGAACCATTTCAGGGTACGACCGTGGAAGCTTTCTTT	CASEPFQGTTVEAFF
TRBD2	-	TRBV28	TRBJ2-5	TGTGCCAGCATCCGAGCGGGAATCCCGCAAGAGACCCAGTACTTC	CASIRAGIPQETQYF
TRBD1	-	TRBV27	TRBJ2-3	TGTGCCAGCAGTTTAGGCTTACAGGGGACAGATACGCAGTATTTT	CASSLGLQGTDTQYF
TRBD1	-	TRBV10-3	TRBJ1-1	TGTGCCATCAAACAGGGGGCGAACACTGAAGCTTTCTTT	CAIKQGANTEAFF
-	-	TRBV7-2	TRBJ2-5	TGTGCCAGCAGCTTAATCCCAGCAGCGCGACAAGAGACCCAGTACTTC	CASSLIPAARQETQYF
TRBD1	-	TRBV5-8	TRBJ1-5	TGTGCCAGCAGCTTGGAGACCAGGGGGGCATATAGCAATCAGCCCCAGCATTTT	CASSLETRGAYSNQPQHF
-	-	TRBV7-9	TRBJ2-2	TGTGCCAGCAGCTTTTTGCAGGTGAACACCGGGGAGCTGTTTTTT	CASSFLQVNTGELFF
TRBD2	-	TRBV5-5	TRBJ2-1	TGTGCCAGCAGCCCCGGGACTAGCGGGGGGCCCGAGAATGAGCAGTTCTTC	CASSPGTSGGPENEQFF
-	-	TRBV5-1	TRBJ1-2	TGCGCCAGCAGCCCGGACACTATTAACTATGGCTACACCTTC	CASSPDTINYGYTF
TRBD1	-	TRBV13	TRBJ2-2	TGTGCCAGCAGCCCCTCTAGAGGGACAGGGGCCACCGGGGAGCTGTTTTTT	CASSPSRGTGATGELFF
TRBD1	-	TRBV5-6	TRBJ2-7	TGTGCCAGCAGTGGTCAGGGGGAAGACTACGAGCAGTACTTC	CASSGQGEDYEQYF
TRBD2	-	TRBV27	TRBJ2-2	TGTGCCAGCAGTTTAATTAGGAAGGGACTAAAAAACACCGGGGAGCTGTTTTTT	CASSLIRKGLKNTGELFF
TRBD1	-	TRBV7-2	TRBJ1-3	TGTGCCAGCAGCTTCCGGACAGGGGGCTACGGAAACACCATATATTTT	CASSFRTGGYGNTIYF
TRBD2	-	TRBV7-9	TRBJ2-2	TGTGCCAGCAGCTTATTACGTAGCCCGGGAGCGGGGACCGGGGAGCTGTTTTTT	CASSLLRSPGAGTGELFF
-	once	TRBV27	TRBJ1-5	TGTGCCAGCAGCCCCGATCTAACCGATCAGCCCCAGCATTTT	CASSPDLTDQPQHF
TRBD1	-	TRBV19	TRBJ1-1	TGTGCCAGTACCCCCGGGACAGGGAACCCGAAGAACACTGAAGCTTTCTTT	CASTPGTGNPKNTEAFF
TRBD1	-	TRBV12-5	TRBJ2-5	TGTGCTAGTGGTTTGGGGGACAGGGGGCTTCGGGAGACCCAGTACTTC	CASGLGDRGLRETQYF
-	-	TRBV19	TRBJ2-5	TGTGCCAGTAGTATACCACCCTGGGGGCCCCAGTACTTC	CASSIPPWGPQYF
-	-	TRBV19	TRBJ2-2	TGTGCCAGTAGTATAGGGAGGGTAGGGACCGGGGAGCTGTTTTTT	CASSIGRVGTGELFF
-	-	TRBV25-1	TRBJ2-1	TGTGCCAGCAGTGGCGGGACCCAGTTGGAGAATGAGCAGTTCTTC	CASSGGTQLENEQFF
-	few	TRBV7-9	TRBJ2-2	TGTGCCAGCAGCTTACGGGCTAGCGCGGCCGGGGAGCTGTTTTTT	CASSLRASAAGELFF
-	-	TRBV2	TRBJ2-4	TGTGCCAGTCTCGGGTCCCGAATTAACATTCAGTACTTC	CASLGSRINIQYF
TRBD2	-	TRBV5-4	TRBJ2-2	TGTGCCAGCAGCTTTTTGGTAGCGGGAGGGTCCGGGGAGCTGTTTTTT	CASSFLVAGGSGELFF
TRBD1	few	TRBV5-1	TRBJ1-1	TGCGCCAGCAGCCAAAGGGGGCCCGGCACTGAAGCTTTCTTT	CASSQRGPGTEAFF
-	-	TRBV5-1	TRBJ2-5	TGCGCCAGCAGCTTGAAGCAGACCCAGTACTTC	CASSLKQTQYF
-	-	TRBV7-2	TRBJ2-7	TGTGCCAGCAGCTTAGGGGGTGCTCGGACTTCCTACGAGCAGTACTTC	CASSLGGARTSYEQYF
TRBD2	few	TRBV19	TRBJ2-3	TGTGCCAGTAGTATCGCTAGCGGGGGCAGCACAGATACGCAGTATTTT	CASSIASGGSTDTQYF
-	-	TRBV5-1	TRBJ1-5	TGCGCCAGAGAAGGGGGTCTTGGTGGGAGCAATCAGCCCCAGCATTTT	CAREGGLGGSNQPQHF
TRBD1	-	TRBV2	TRBJ2-5	TGTGCCAGCAGGAGACAGGGGTCCCCCAAAGAGACCCAGTACTTC	CASRRQGSPKETQYF
-	-	TRBV7-8	TRBJ1-5	TGTGCCAGCAGTCCAGGGCCCCATCAGCCCCAGCATTTT	CASSPGPHQPQHF
-	-	TRBV19	TRBJ2-6	TGTGCCAGTAGAATCAGTGCTGGGGCCAACGTCCTGACTTTC	CASRISAGANVLTF
TRBD2	-	TRBV10-3	TRBJ2-3	TGTGCCACCATGGGACTGACTAGCGGGAGGGATACGCAGTATTTT	CATMGLTSGRDTQYF
TRBD2	-	TRBV4-1	TRBJ2-5	TGCGCCAGCAGCCACGGGGGGGGGACCCAAGAGACCCAGTACTTC	CASSHGGGTQETQYF
TRBD2	-	TRBV4-1	TRBJ2-7	TGCGCCAGCAGCCAAGTGCCTGGGGCGGGAGGGCTTGCCGAGCAGTACTTC	CASSQVPGAGGLAEQYF
-	-	TRBV5-1	TRBJ2-1	TGCGCCAGCAGCTACCGCGGATTGGACAATGAGCAGTTCTTC	CASSYRGLDNEQFF